The 25 T cell receptor beta chains below were found in one sample sequenced in a study of blood T cell repertoires in COVID-19. Some clones are missing from TCRdb's copy, which holds only in-frame ones; the method was immunoSEQ multiplex PCR. The repertoire consists of more than 85,000 clones, with approximately 80% occurring once and the leading ten covering around 25%. The sequenced material came from peripheral blood. The receptors derive from a man aged 55 to 70 with acute or convalescent COVID-19.

This clone was recorded a few times. The V and J genes are TRBV27 and TRBJ2-2, with D unclear. The germline V gene has CDR1 MNHEY and CDR2 SMNVEV (reference sequence). The CDR3 runs to 14 residues. Trimming removed 0 bases from V and 8 bases from J, with 10 bases in between. The CDR3 DNA reads TGTGCCAGCAGTTTATCTTTAGATAGAGGGGAGCTGTTTTTT. Amino acid sequence: CASSLSLDRGELFF.

This chain joins TRBV18 and TRBJ1-4; D is uncertain. Germline V gives CDR1 KGHSH, CDR2 LQKENI. Between the trimmed V and J ends, which lost 1 base and 4 bases, there was a span of 10 bases. The CDR3 sequence is 15 residues long. CDR3 coding DNA: TGTGCCAGCTCACCACTGTTTAGTATTAATGAAAAACTGTTTTTT. It translates to CASSPLFSINEKLFF.

This clone was counted between two and nine times. The V gene is TRBV5-1, the J gene TRBJ2-1, with 7 positions matching TRBD1. This CDR3 spans 15 amino acids. With 4 bases clipped from V and 8 bases from J, the junction kept 12 bases outside the gene matches. CDR1 and CDR2 (germline): SGHRS, YFSETQ. Here the CDR3 DNA reads TGCGCCAGCAGCCTCGGGCTCGACAGGGCCGATGAGCAGTTCTTC. It encodes CASSLGLDRADEQFF.

This clone occurred a few times. The gene calls are TRBV6-5 and TRBJ1-6; TRBD1 aligns across 7 bases. The ends lost 2 bases at V and 9 bases at J; junction bases unmatched: 7. This CDR3 is built from 15 residues. Germline V gene sequence: CDR1 MNHEY, CDR2 SVGAGI. The CDR3 nucleotides read TGTGCCAGCAGTTACACAAACAGGGGAACTTCACCCCTCCACTTT. Its protein product is CASSYTNRGTSPLHF.

In its sample, this clone was seen once. The chain recombines TRBV19 with TRBJ2-2; 7 bases match TRBD1. V trimming: 5 bases; J trimming: 4 bases; junction bases outside the gene matches: 13. The CDR3 has 17 residues. CDR1 is LNHDA and CDR2 is SQIVND in the germline V gene (reference sequence). The CDR3 DNA reads TGTGCCAGTAGTTTTTTGTTTTTGGGACAGATCACCGGGGAGCTGTTTTTT. This sequence encodes CASSFLFLGQITGELFF. The whole variable domain, filled in from reference TRBV19 and TRBJ2-2, reads DGGITQSPKYLFRKEGQNVTLSCEQNLNHDAMYWYRQDPGQGLRLIYYSQIVNDFQKGDIAEGYSVSREKKESFPLTVTSAQKNPTAFYLCASSFLFLGQITGELFFGEGSRLTVL.

The rearrangement joins TRBV7-9 to TRBJ1-1; D call uncertain. This CDR3 has 14 amino acids. Germline V gene lookup returns CDR1 SEHNR and CDR2 FQNEAQ (reference sequence). The V end was cut by 2 bases, the J end by 1 base, with 8 bases between. CDR3: CASSLYEENTEAFF. The CDR3 coding sequence is TGTGCCAGCAGCTTATACGAGGAGAACACTGAAGCTTTCTTT.

The chain carries TRBV28 and TRBJ1-2, with D possibly TRBD1 on 6 matching bases. The CDR3 totals 13 residues. Germline V gene lookup returns CDR1 MDHEN and CDR2 SYDVKM. V was pared by 3 bases and J by 11 bases, with 16 bases between. CDR3 amino acids: CASSFQGIVGYTF. The DNA for the CDR3 is TGTGCCAGCAGTTTCCAGGGGATCGTAGGTTACACCTTC.

The chain is built from TRBV6-2 or TRBV6-3 and TRBJ1-2, with D unresolved. The V and J ends lost 2 bases and 4 bases respectively, with 5 bases between them. The CDR3 contains 12 residues. Germline CDR1 reads MNHEY; CDR2 reads SVGEGT. Here the CDR3 DNA reads TGTGCCAGCAGTTACAACAGCTATGGCTACACCTTC. This sequence encodes CASSYNSYGYTF.

V usage is TRBV5-1 and J usage is TRBJ2-7; 7 bases match TRBD1. J gave up 1 base and V 1 base, and 8 bases lay outside the gene matches. The CDR3 has 16 amino acids. The germline V gene encodes CDR1 SGHRS and CDR2 YFSETQ. The DNA of the CDR3 is TGCGCCAGCAGCTTGAATCCGGGACAGCTATCCTACGAGCAGTACTTC. This codes for CASSLNPGQLSYEQYF.

This clone was found once. The V call is TRBV5-4, the J call TRBJ2-7, with TRBD2 matching over 14 bases. The CDR3 extends over 15 amino acids. Germline loops: CDR1 SGHNT, CDR2 YYREEE (reference sequence). V lost 3 bases, J lost 8 bases, and 7 bases stayed unmatched. CDR3 DNA sequence: TGTGCCAGCAGCTGGGGACTAGCGGGGGTCGAAAAGCAGTACTTC. Translating it yields CASSWGLAGVEKQYF.

This clone appeared once. The chain couples TRBV19 to TRBJ1-1; D gene unclear. The V end lost 3 bases, the J end lost 5 bases, and 13 bases lay between the germline ends. This CDR3 comprises 14 residues. CDR1 and CDR2 from the germline V gene are LNHDA and SQIVND (reference sequence). In DNA form, the CDR3 reads TGTGCCAGTAGTATCGACGTCGGGAGAACTGAAGCTTTCTTT. Its translation: CASSIDVGRTEAFF.

The chain uses TRBV18 and TRBJ1-4; D remains ambiguous. V dropped 1 base and J dropped 5 bases, with 8 bases sitting between them. The CDR3 consists of 14 residues. Looked up from germline, CDR1 is KGHSH and CDR2 is LQKENI. Here the CDR3 reads CASSPQYRNEKLFF. As DNA, the CDR3 is TGTGCCAGCTCACCACAGTACCGGAATGAAAAACTGTTTTTT.

The genes are TRBV3-1 (or the pseudogene TRBV3-2) and TRBJ1-1; 8 nucleotides align to TRBD1. Per the germline V gene, CDR1 is LGHDT and CDR2 is YNNKEL (reference sequence). V shed 1 base, J shed 4 bases, and the junction held 5 bases outside the gene matches. The CDR3 has 15 amino acids. This CDR3 is CASSQGTGLTTEAFF. The DNA of the CDR3 is TGTGCCAGCAGCCAAGGGACAGGGTTAACCACTGAAGCTTTCTTT.

The V and J genes are TRBV18 and TRBJ2-3; 7 bases fit TRBD2. Germline lookup yields CDR1 KGHSH and CDR2 LQKENI. The CDR3 runs 16 residues. V shed 0 bases, J shed 5 bases, and the junction held 8 bases outside the gene matches. CDR3 nucleotides: TGTGCCAGCTCACCACCAGGGAGGGGAGGTGGAGATACGCAGTATTTT. Amino acids: CASSPPGRGGGDTQYF.

This rearrangement joins TRBV28 to TRBJ1-2; possibly TRBD1 for D (5 bases). Looked up from germline, CDR1 is MDHEN and CDR2 is SYDVKM. The V end was cut by 1 base, the J end by 5 bases, with 14 bases between. The CDR3 has 15 residues. The chain's CDR3 is CASSLSGGGGYGYTF. The CDR3, as DNA: TGTGCCAGCAGTTTATCGGGTGGGGGAGGTTATGGCTACACCTTC.

The chain employs TRBV7-6 and TRBJ2-1; 8 nucleotides agree with TRBD1. After removal of 3 bases from V and 9 bases from J, the junction contained 7 bases not matched to a gene. The CDR3 covers 14 residues. Germline V gives CDR1 SGHVS, CDR2 FNYEAQ. CDR3 DNA sequence: TGTGCCAGCAGCTTTCAGGGGGCGGTGGGTGAGCAGTTCTTC. Translated, it gives CASSFQGAVGEQFF.

In this sample, this clone turned up once. The chain is built from TRBV2 and TRBJ1-4, with D tentatively TRBD1 (6 bases). Per the germline V gene, CDR1 is SNHLY and CDR2 is FYNNEI. V was clipped by 5 bases and J by 16 bases, with 14 bases between them. The length of the CDR3 is 11 residues. The DNA of the CDR3 is TGTGCCAGCAGTTACAGGGATCATCAGTTTTTT. It yields the protein CASSYRDHQFF. The full variable domain, its missing parts supplied by reference TRBV2 and TRBJ1-4, is EPEVTQTPSHQVTQMGQEVILRCVPISNHLYFYWYRQILGQKVEFLVSFYNNEISEKSEIFDDQFSVERPDGSNFTLKIRSTKLEDSAMYFCASSYRDHQFFGSGTQLSVL.

This chain connects TRBV4-1 to TRBJ1-3; TRBD1 agrees at 7 bases. The CDR3 contains 15 residues. Germline CDR1 and CDR2: MGHRA and YSYEKL. The V and J ends lost 4 bases and 2 bases, in that order; junction bases with no gene match: 5. DNA for the CDR3: TGCGCCAGCAGCCTCCGACAGGGTCCTGGAAACACCATATATTTT. This sequence encodes CASSLRQGPGNTIYF.

The CDR3, as DNA: TGTGCCAGTAGTATAGTAGGTAGGGGAGGAAGCAATGAGCAGTTCTTC. It codes for CASSIVGRGGSNEQFF. The chain joins TRBV19 to TRBJ2-1; possible D gene TRBD2, 6 bases. The germline CDR1 and CDR2 sequences are LNHDA and SQIVND (reference sequence). Trimming took 1 base from V and 6 from J, leaving 16 bases between them. The CDR3 has 16 residues.

The V call is TRBV10-3, the J call TRBJ1-3; 7 bases align to TRBD1. V dropped 3 bases and J dropped 4; count of bases not matched to a gene: 6. In germline, CDR1 is ENHRY, CDR2 SYGVKD. The CDR3 is 15 residues long. Written as DNA, the CDR3 is TGTGCCATCAGTGATCCACAGGGGTTCGGAAACACCATATATTTT. Its translation: CAISDPQGFGNTIYF.

Here the CDR3 reads CASSLQGDQPQHF. CDR3 coding DNA: TGTGCCAGCAGCTTACAGGGGGATCAGCCCCAGCATTTT. The rearrangement joins TRBV7-2 to TRBJ1-5; 7 positions match TRBD1. CDR1 and CDR2 from the germline V gene are SGHTA and FQGNSA. This CDR3 has 13 residues. The trim removed 2 bases at V and 5 bases at J, leaving 0 bases unmatched.

This clone has just a few counts. The chain employs TRBV5-1 and TRBJ1-2, with D possibly TRBD1 on 5 matching bases. The CDR3 spans 13 residues. Germline CDR1 reads SGHRS; CDR2 reads YFSETQ. V lost 0 bases and J 4 bases, leaving 7 bases between the germline ends. The chain's CDR3 is CASSLGGAYGYTF. Here the CDR3 DNA reads TGCGCCAGCAGCTTGGGTGGGGCCTATGGCTACACCTTC.

The chain uses TRBV9 and TRBJ1-3, with 8 positions matching TRBD1. Per the germline V gene, CDR1 is SGDLS and CDR2 is YYNGEE. V lost 4 bases, J lost 6 bases, and 6 bases stayed unmatched. This CDR3 comprises 14 residues. The CDR3 bases are TGTGCCAGCAGCCCCCGGACAGGGAAAAACACCATATATTTT. Translation: CASSPRTGKNTIYF.

This clone showed up just once. In nucleotides, the CDR3 is TGTGCCAGCAGTTACGAGGGCGGAAATCAGCCCCAGCATTTT. It encodes CASSYEGGNQPQHF. The chain employs TRBV6-2 or TRBV6-3 and TRBJ1-5; D unresolved. Looked up from germline, CDR1 is MNHEY and CDR2 is SVGEGT. With 2 bases removed from V and 4 bases from J, the gap between germline ends came to 9 bases. The CDR3 contains 14 residues.

In its sample, this clone was seen once. The V gene is TRBV28, the J gene TRBJ1-5; a possible D gene is TRBD1 (6 bases). CDR1 and CDR2 (germline): MDHEN, SYDVKM. Between the trimmed V and J ends, which lost 6 bases and 7 bases, there was a span of 16 bases. The CDR3 runs 14 residues. CDR3 sequence (DNA): TGTGCCAGCAGCTACACAGGGTGGGAACAGCCCCAGCATTTT. This sequence encodes CASSYTGWEQPQHF.